This T cell receptor beta chain emerged from a study of blood T cell repertoires in COVID-19. Study information: Samples representing acute and convalescent COVID-19 were sourced from the United States, Italy and Spain. PBMCs, B-cell-depleted T cells, or T cells provided the cDNA or gDNA that made up the material.

The germline V gene encodes CDR1 SGHRS and CDR2 YFSETQ. CDR3 length equals 15 residues. The junction had 8 bases not matched to a gene; V was cut back by 5 bases and J by 1 base. Per the study methods: Reference gene primer amplification yielded estimated nucleated cell counts. Clones were read by immunoSEQ multiplex PCR, and TCRdb kept only the in-frame ones, dropping some. V and J calls plus clone size are reproduced from that table; the DNA served to infer D and trimming. The table lists more than 250,000 clones, around four fifths of them singletons. This clonotype originated in a woman aged 50 to 60 with acute or convalescent COVID-19. The sample consisted of peripheral blood. J is TRBJ1-1 and V is TRBV5-1, with 7 nucleotides matching TRBD1. CDR3 sequence: CASSESPGGNTEAFF. The CDR3 nucleotides are TGCGCCAGCAGTGAGTCCCCAGGGGGGAACACTGAAGCTTTCTTT.